This TCR beta chain was documented in a study of read filtering for tumor transcriptome and immune sequencing. This library used approximately 370 ng RNA and molecular barcoded adaptors spanning alpha/delta and beta/gamma chains. From the reads, TCRdb called clonotypes with MiXCR, one entry per CDR3 protein. Among 40,000 to 50,000 distinct CDR3 sequences listed, roughly 19% were seen once. Germline V gene sequence: CDR1 DFQATT, CDR2 SNEGSKA (reference sequence). V was cut by 1 base and J by 3 bases, with 12 bases left in between. The CDR3 covers 14 residues. The sequence was obtained from a donor aged 40 or over with multiple myeloma. Source material: a population of CD138-negative cells sorted from bone marrow. The chain joins TRBV20-1 to TRBJ1-1; D remains ambiguous. CDR3 DNA: TGCAGTGCTAGAGTACTCACGAACCACACTGAAGCTTTCTTT. This translates into CSARVLTNHTEAFF.